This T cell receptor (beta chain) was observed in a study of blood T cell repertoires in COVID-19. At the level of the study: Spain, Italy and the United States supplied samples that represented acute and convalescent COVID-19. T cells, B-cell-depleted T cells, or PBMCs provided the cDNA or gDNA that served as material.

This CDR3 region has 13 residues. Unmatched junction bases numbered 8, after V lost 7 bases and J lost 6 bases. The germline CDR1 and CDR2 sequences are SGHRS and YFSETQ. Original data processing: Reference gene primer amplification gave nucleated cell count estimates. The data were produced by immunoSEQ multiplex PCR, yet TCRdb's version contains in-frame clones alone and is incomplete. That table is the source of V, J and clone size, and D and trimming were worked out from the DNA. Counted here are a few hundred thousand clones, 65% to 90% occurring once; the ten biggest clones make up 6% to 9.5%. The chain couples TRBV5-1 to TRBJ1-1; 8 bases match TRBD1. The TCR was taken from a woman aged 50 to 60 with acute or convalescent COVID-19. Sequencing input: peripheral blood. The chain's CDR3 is CASPGGRVAEAFF. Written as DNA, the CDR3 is TGCGCCAGCCCAGGGGGCAGGGTGGCTGAAGCTTTCTTT.